This T cell receptor (beta chain) emerged from a study of blood T cell repertoires in COVID-19. Looking at the study overall: Some COVID-19 samples were acute and others convalescent; all came from the United States, Italy and Spain.

This study enrolled people aged roughly 18 to 90 from approximately 25 US geographic areas. Cohort 3 donors were reported recovered after two negative PCRs, clearance, or symptom resolution. Per the original data handling: Using reference gene primer amplification, nucleated cell counts were estimated. Produced via immunoSEQ multiplex PCR; TCRdb's table is partial and in-frame only. V and J calls and clone size are as listed in that table; D and trimming were resolved from the DNA. Of 150,000 or so clones in the sample, around 85% were seen once. Sample: PBMCs or T cells enriched from blood (not recorded which). The sequence was obtained from a man aged 50-59 years who had recovered from COVID-19.

For the CDR3, the DNA is TGTGCCAGCAGCAGCATATCAGGGATGCGATATGGCTACACCTTC. It yields the protein CASSSISGMRYGYTF. The chain has TRBV6-5 and TRBJ1-2, with D perhaps TRBD1 (5 bases). Trimming removed 6 bases from V and 5 bases from J, with 19 bases in between. CDR3 length: 15 residues. Looked up from germline, CDR1 is MNHEY and CDR2 is SVGAGI.